The 18 T cell receptor beta chains below were found in one sample sequenced in a study of tumor-infiltrating lymphocytes in glioblastoma multiforme. TCRB libraries came from RNA via three nested multiplex PCR rounds. TCRdb reprocessed the multiplex PCR reads via MiXCR and lists one record per CDR3 protein. The sample records about 12,000 distinct CDR3 sequences, over 60% being singletons. The material sequenced was brain tumor tissue. The receptor set was obtained from a male donor with glioblastoma.

J is TRBJ2-5 and V is TRBV3-1, with D maybe TRBD1 (5 bases). Trimming removed 3 bases from V and 4 bases from J, with 12 bases in between. The CDR3 has 14 residues. Germline loops: CDR1 LGHDT, CDR2 YNNKEL (reference sequence). Written as DNA, the CDR3 is TGTGCCAGCAGCCAGTCCCCAGGGCCAGAGACCCAGTACTTC. Translating it yields CASSQSPGPETQYF.

Points on this clonotype: This CDR3 is missing its conserved last phenylalanine or tryptophan, likely due to a read error. V and J are TRBV29-1 and TRBJ1-6; TRBD1 matches at 7 bases. Germline V gene data show CDR1 as SQVTM and CDR2 as ANQGSEA. This CDR3 spans 13 amino acids. In DNA form, the CDR3 reads TGCGGCGTCGCCAGGGACAGAGAATCACCCCTCCACATT. Its translation: CGVARDRESPLHI.

With regard to this clonotype: A much larger clone lies one base from this, so it may be a read error. The chain employs TRBV11-2 and TRBJ2-2, with D perhaps matching TRBD2 (6 bases). This CDR3 region has 12 residues. In germline, CDR1 is SGHAT, CDR2 FQNNGV. CDR3 nucleotides: TGTGCAGGGGAGGATAACACCCGGGAGCTGTTTTTT. It yields the protein CAGEDNTRELFF.

This rearrangement joins TRBV29-1 to TRBJ1-6; possible D gene TRBD1, 6 bases. Trimming removed 4 bases from V and 13 bases from J, with 17 bases in between. CDR1 and CDR2 from the germline V gene are SQVTM and ANQGSEA. The CDR3 totals 13 residues. For the CDR3, the DNA is TGCAGCGTTGCCAGGGGCAAAGAATCTCCCCTCCACTTT. Translated: CSVARGKESPLHF.

This chain uses TRBV11-2 with TRBJ2-1, with D hard to call. Germline V CDR1 and CDR2: SGHAT, FQNNGV. The CDR3 contains 14 residues. Trimming shortened V by 0 bases and J by 9 bases, and 12 bases separated the two germline ends. This chain's CDR3 is CASSLDRRRGEQFF. Here the CDR3 DNA reads TGTGCCAGCAGCTTAGATCGACGGCGTGGTGAGCAGTTCTTC.

Worth noting for this clonotype: A read error may be the cause here, since a much bigger clone is one base away. J is TRBJ2-1 and V is TRBV19; either TRBD1 or TRBD2 may fit D (5 bases each). The CDR3 runs to 14 residues. Germline V gene lookup returns CDR1 LNHDA and CDR2 SQIVND (reference sequence). CDR3 amino acids: CSSSVRLDGGEQFF. The CDR3 DNA is TGTTCCAGTAGTGTTAGGCTAGATGGGGGTGAGCAGTTCTTC. Combining the CDR3 with reference TRBV19 and TRBJ2-1 gives the whole variable domain DGGITQSPKYLFRKEGQNVTLSCEQNLNHDAMYWYRQDPGQGLRLIYYSQIVNDFQKGDIAEGYSVSREKKESFPLTVTSAQKNPTAFYLCSSSVRLDGGEQFFGPGTRLTVL.

The chain combines TRBV20-1 with TRBJ1-1; unclear D gene. The CDR3 is 13 amino acids. The V gene lost 6 bases and the J gene lost 1 base, with 12 bases spanning the gap. The germline gives CDR1 DFQATT, CDR2 SNEGSKA (reference sequence). The CDR3 protein is CSASVSSNTEAFF. The CDR3, as DNA: TGCAGTGCATCCGTTTCGTCGAACACTGAAGCTTTCTTT.

Concerning this clonotype itself: The CDR3 end shows no conserved phenylalanine or tryptophan, and so a read error is likely. The V and J genes are TRBV29-1 and TRBJ2-3; D possibly corresponds to TRBD1 (5 bases). This CDR3 region has 13 residues. Germline V lookup: CDR1 SQVTM, CDR2 ANQGSEA. The CDR3 DNA reads as TGCAGCGTAGCCGGAACTCGCACAGGTACGCAGTATTCT. This translates into CSVAGTRTGTQYS.

V gene TRBV11-2 combines with J gene TRBJ2-2; D is ambiguous. Germline V lookup: CDR1 SGHAT, CDR2 FQNNGV. The CDR3 has 14 residues. V was pared by 5 bases and J by 6 bases, with 13 bases between. CDR3 sequence: CASSRGSAPGELFF. CDR3 coding DNA: TGTGCCAGCAGCCGTGGCTCCGCCCCCGGGGAGCTGTTTTTT.

Notes on this clonotype: This clone may be a read error of a much larger clone one base away. This chain links TRBV7-9 with TRBJ2-7, with 16 bases matching TRBD2. Per the germline V gene, CDR1 is SEHNR and CDR2 is FQNEAQ (reference sequence). The CDR3 totals 17 residues. The CDR3 DNA is TGTACCAGCACAGGGACTAGCGGGAGGGCCCCCTCGGGAGAGCAGTACTTC. Amino acid sequence: CTSTGTSGRAPSGEQYF.

In nucleotides, the CDR3 is TGTGCCAGCAGCCACACAGGGGGCTCTGGAAACACCATATATTTT. Encoded protein: CASSHTGGSGNTIYF. This chain links TRBV5-4 with TRBJ1-3; TRBD1 matches at 8 bases. The trim removed 4 bases at V and 0 bases at J, leaving 3 bases unmatched. The germline CDR1 and CDR2 sequences are SGHNT and YYREEE (reference sequence). There are 15 residues in the CDR3.

Points on this clonotype: One junction end disagrees with the germline gene, perhaps due to a read error. The gene calls are TRBV5-8 and TRBJ2-2; D possibly matches TRBD1 or TRBD2 (5 bases each). This CDR3 region has 14 residues. Germline V gene data show CDR1 as SGHTS and CDR2 as YDEGEE. CDR3 protein: CASHRTFSTGELSF. In DNA, the CDR3 is TGTGCCAGCCACAGGACATTTAGCACCGGGGAGCTGTCTTTT.

This clonotype has ten or more counts. The rearrangement links TRBV3-1 to TRBJ1-1; D is unclear. The CDR3 is 15 amino acids. Per germline, CDR1 LGHDT and CDR2 YNNKEL (reference sequence). V was cut by 1 base and J by 0 bases, with 9 bases left in between. CDR3 DNA sequence: TGTGCCAGCAGCCAAGGAGGCCTCATGAACACTGAAGCTTTCTTT. Amino acids: CASSQGGLMNTEAFF.

On this clonotype: At one boundary the junction diverges from the germline segment, which might be a read error. The genes are TRBV28 and TRBJ1-4; D remains ambiguous. Germline V gene sequence: CDR1 MDHEN, CDR2 SYDVKM. The length of the CDR3 is 13 residues. The CDR3: CASLGGSIEKLFF. The CDR3, as DNA: TGTGCCAGCCTCGGAGGGAGTATTGAAAAACTGTTCTTT.

About this clonotype: One end of the junction is discordant with germline, which a read error may explain. The chain links TRBV11-3 to TRBJ2-1; TRBD2 matches at 9 bases. The CDR3 is made up of 20 amino acids. The germline CDR1 and CDR2 sequences are SGHNT and YENEEA. The CDR3: CASNGGSSGISPGPYNEQFF. In nucleotides, the CDR3 is TGTGCGAGCAACGGAGGATCTAGCGGGATAAGTCCGGGACCCTACAATGAGCAGTTCTTC.

In this sample, this clonotype turned up many times. The J gene is TRBJ1-1, the V gene TRBV5-1; perhaps TRBD1 as D (5 bases). The CDR3 is 13 amino acids. Per the germline V gene, CDR1 is SGHRS and CDR2 is YFSETQ. Trimming pared 0 bases from V and 8 bases from J, leaving 11 bases between. DNA of the CDR3: TGCGCCAGCAGCTTGGACAGGCGCGGCGAAGCTTTCTTT. Translated, it gives CASSLDRRGEAFF.

V gene TRBV4-2 combines with J gene TRBJ2-2; D not resolved. CDR1 is LGHNA, CDR2 YNFKEQ, per germline. Trimming took off 0 bases at V and 5 bases at J, with 7 bases between the two ends. The CDR3 has 14 amino acids. The CDR3 loop reads CASSQEMATGELFF. CDR3 bases: TGTGCCAGCAGCCAAGAGATGGCAACCGGGGAGCTGTTTTTT.

The rearrangement links TRBV6-6 to TRBJ2-2; D tentatively reads TRBD1 or TRBD2 (5 bases each). Trimming removed 4 bases from V and 5 bases from J, with 14 bases in between. Germline V gives CDR1 MNHNY, CDR2 SVGAGI (reference sequence). The CDR3 spans 15 residues. CDR3 DNA sequence: TGTGCCAGCAGTTTCGTGGGGGATATTACCGGGGAGCTGTTTTTT. This sequence encodes CASSFVGDITGELFF.